The entry that follows covers one T cell receptor (beta chain) sequence. Antigen unknown. The data belong to a study of cytomegalovirus exposure and HLA in healthy donors. Findings of the study overall: Most TCR beta V segments were productive about 87% or about 30% of the time in an earlier analysis. Confirmation was obtained in vitro that a few CMV-associated chains are specific for CMV antigens. In a later analysis, V- and J-gene trimming of beta chains associated with a DCLRE1C missense variant, replicated independently.

The study ran its PCR with 60 Vbeta and 13 Jbeta primers. In the original analysis: In a later analysis, 75 million to 85 million unique TCR beta chains included roughly 11 million shared by two or more donors. The repertoire was sequenced with immunoSEQ multiplex PCR; TCRdb's copy has only in-frame clones and lacks some. V and J calls and clone size are given by that table; D and trimming were obtained from the DNA. This table has about 120,000 clones, about 80% appearing once. This receptor was obtained from a woman aged 45-60 years in good health and CMV-seropositive. The sequencing sample was made of PBMCs.

The CDR3 region is CATSRDGGGEVSFTGELFF. As DNA, the CDR3 is TGTGCCACCAGCAGAGATGGGGGGGGAGAGGTCTCGTTCACCGGGGAGCTGTTTTTT. The chain couples TRBV15 to TRBJ2-2; TRBD2 aligns across 7 bases. This CDR3 region has 19 residues. CDR1 is LNHNV, CDR2 YYDKDF, per germline (reference sequence). The junction had 14 bases not matched to a gene; V was cut back by 0 bases and J by 4 bases.